These 15 T cell receptor beta chains came from one sample sequenced in a study of T cells in Graves' hyperthyroidism and ophthalmopathy. It was RNA transcripts that yielded the amplified TCR beta CDR3 regions. The HTBI primer set was used in a first-round RT-PCR of the TCR CDR3. TCRdb called the multiplex PCR reads again in MiXCR, with one record for every CDR3 protein. The sample gives over 200,000 distinct CDR3 sequences, under 20% of which show up once; 50% is in the top ten. The specimen sequenced was blood. These receptors were collected from a man between 45 and 60 years old with Graves' hyperthyroidism.

This clonotype was seen ten or more times. The chain joins TRBV7-8 to TRBJ1-5; D remains ambiguous. Looked up from germline, CDR1 is SGHVS and CDR2 is FQNEAQ. V was pared by 5 bases and J by 6 bases, with 11 bases between. The CDR3 consists of 13 residues. The CDR3 reads CASSLEFRQPQHF. For the CDR3, the DNA is TGTGCCAGCAGCCTGGAGTTCCGTCAGCCCCAGCATTTT.

The J gene is TRBJ2-2, the V gene TRBV7-3; TRBD2 is a possible D gene (6 bases). Germline lookup yields CDR1 SGHTA and CDR2 FQGTGA. This CDR3 has 15 residues. V was clipped by 2 bases and J by 4 bases, with 11 bases between them. CDR3 in amino acids: CASSLPGAGTGELFF. DNA of the CDR3: TGTGCCAGCAGCTTACCGGGAGCGGGCACCGGGGAGCTGTTTTTT.

The chain combines TRBV20-1 with TRBJ2-1; no clear D gene. The CDR3 covers 15 residues. V lost 6 bases to trimming and J lost 2 bases, with 17 bases between them. Germline CDR1 DFQATT, CDR2 SNEGSKA (reference sequence). CDR3 sequence reads: CSANVGAAAYNEQFF. The CDR3 DNA follows: TGCAGTGCAAACGTGGGTGCGGCCGCCTACAATGAGCAGTTCTTC.

CDR3 coding DNA: TGTGCCAGCAGCCCCCGGGGGCGAACCTCCTACGAGCAGTACTTC. It translates to CASSPRGRTSYEQYF. The J gene is TRBJ2-7, the V gene TRBV7-6, with D perhaps matching TRBD1 or TRBD2 (6 bases each). There are 15 residues in the CDR3. Looked up from germline, CDR1 is SGHVS and CDR2 is FNYEAQ. Trimming shortened V by 5 bases and J by 0 bases, and 14 bases separated the two germline ends. Supplemented by reference TRBV7-6 and TRBJ2-7, the full variable domain reads GAGVSQSPRYKVTKRGQDVALRCDPISGHVSLYWYRQALGQGPEFLTYFNYEAQQDKSGLPNDRFSAERPEGSISTLTIQRTEQRDSAMYRCASSPRGRTSYEQYFGPGTRLTVT.

This clonotype has ten or more counts. The rearrangement joins TRBV20-1 to TRBJ1-2, with 10 bases that match TRBD1. Trimming cost V 1 base and J 8 bases; bases outside gene matches: 7. Germline CDR1 is DFQATT and CDR2 is SNEGSKA (reference sequence). This CDR3 contains 14 residues. CDR3 nucleotide sequence: TGCAGTGCTAGAGCCACGGACAGGGGGGGGGGCTACACCTTC. Translated, it gives CSARATDRGGGYTF.

Ten or more counts support this clonotype. The CDR3 DNA reads TGCAGTGCTAGAGGAATAATGAACACTGAAGCTTTCTTT. Translating it yields CSARGIMNTEAFF. The genes are TRBV20-1 and TRBJ1-1; D is undetermined. The V end was cut by 1 base, the J end by 0 bases, with 6 bases between. Germline values: CDR1 DFQATT, CDR2 SNEGSKA (reference sequence). The CDR3 consists of 13 residues.

This chain links TRBV4-1 with TRBJ2-5, with TRBD2 matching 9 bases. The V gene end was trimmed by 4 bases and the J gene end by 5 bases; junction bases not matched to a gene: 8. Germline CDR1 and CDR2: MGHRA and YSYEKL. The CDR3 runs to 15 residues. CDR3 loop: CASSPPGTSHETQYF. DNA of the CDR3: TGCGCCAGCAGCCCTCCCGGGACTAGCCACGAGACCCAGTACTTC.

In its sample, this clonotype was seen many times. V is TRBV7-2 and J is TRBJ2-3; the match to TRBD1 covers 7 bases. The CDR3 has 17 amino acids. Unmatched junction bases numbered 12, after V lost 1 base and J lost 5 bases. Looked up from germline, CDR1 is SGHTA and CDR2 is FQGNSA. As DNA, the CDR3 is TGTGCCAGCAGCTTAGGGTTTTCAGGGGGTGCGGGAGATACGCAGTATTTT. It yields the protein CASSLGFSGGAGDTQYF. The whole variable domain, remainder taken from reference TRBV7-2 and TRBJ2-3, is GAGVSQSPSNKVTEKGKDVELRCDPISGHTALYWYRQSLGQGLEFLIYFQGNSAPDKSGLPSDRFSAERTGGSVSTLTIQRTQQEDSAVYLCASSLGFSGGAGDTQYFGPGTRLTVL.

This clonotype occurred a few times. This may be a read error, as it is one base from a much larger clone. The gene calls are TRBV6-5 and TRBJ2-1; 7 bases agree with TRBD2. With V trimmed by 4 bases and J by 4 bases, 4 bases remained unmatched. This CDR3 has 14 residues. Germline loops: CDR1 MNHEY, CDR2 SVGAGI. For the CDR3, the DNA is TGTGCCAGCAGTTTCGAGCGGGAATACAATGAGCAGTTCTTC. Protein product: CASSFEREYNEQFF.

This clonotype was recorded many times. The gene calls are TRBV28 and TRBJ2-5, with D possibly TRBD1 on 6 matching bases. This CDR3 has 15 amino acids. Looked up from germline, CDR1 is MDHEN and CDR2 is SYDVKM. V was cut by 7 bases and J by 1 base, with 16 bases left in between. The CDR3 DNA reads TGTGCCAGCACCCGAGAGGGACACTTCCAAGAGACCCAGTACTTC. Its translation: CASTREGHFQETQYF.

This clonotype was seen more than once but under ten times. The chain has TRBV5-6 and TRBJ1-2, with TRBD1 identical over 8 bases. This CDR3 comprises 14 residues. After removal of 4 bases from V and 3 bases from J, the junction contained 5 bases not matched to a gene. Germline CDR1 reads SGHDT; CDR2 reads YYEEEE. CDR3: CASSPMDRDYGYTF. CDR3 DNA sequence: TGTGCCAGCAGCCCGATGGACAGGGACTATGGCTACACCTTC.

As concerns this clonotype: It may be a read error: a sequence one base away is much more abundant. The chain links TRBV7-8 to TRBJ2-7, with TRBD1 matching 7 bases. CDR3 length equals 15 residues. The V gene's germline CDR1 is SGHVS and CDR2 FQNEAQ. The J segment lost 3 bases and the V segment lost 7 bases, leaving 12 bases of the junction unmatched. The CDR3 spells CASIYGTEGFYEQYF. DNA for the CDR3: TGTGCCAGCATCTACGGGACAGAGGGCTTCTACGAGCAGTACTTC.

The rearrangement joins TRBV6-5 to TRBJ1-6; no definite D call. The CDR3 sequence is 15 residues long. Deletions cut 0 bases from V and 8 bases from J, with 11 bases between. Germline CDR1 is MNHEY and CDR2 is SVGAGI. This CDR3 reads CASSYSLDGYSPLHF. The CDR3 bases are TGTGCCAGCAGTTACTCGTTGGACGGCTATTCACCCCTCCACTTT.

In this sample, this clonotype turned up a few times. This chain links TRBV11-3 with TRBJ2-3, with 10 bases matching TRBD2. Germline-derived CDR1 and CDR2 are SGHNT and YENEEA. The CDR3 extends over 16 amino acids. V lost 2 bases and J lost 4; bases outside the gene matches: 6. The CDR3 DNA is TGTGCCAGCAGCTTAATCCCTAGCGGGAGCGCAGATACGCAGTATTTT. Its protein is CASSLIPSGSADTQYF.

This clonotype has at least ten counts. The genes are TRBV12-3 or TRBV12-4 and TRBJ2-1; 11 bases are a match to TRBD2. CDR3 length: 14 amino acids. Trimming cost V 3 bases and J 9 bases; bases outside gene matches: 4. The CDR3: CASSFSGRAIEQFF. The DNA for the CDR3 is TGTGCCAGCAGTTTTAGCGGGAGGGCCATTGAGCAGTTCTTC.